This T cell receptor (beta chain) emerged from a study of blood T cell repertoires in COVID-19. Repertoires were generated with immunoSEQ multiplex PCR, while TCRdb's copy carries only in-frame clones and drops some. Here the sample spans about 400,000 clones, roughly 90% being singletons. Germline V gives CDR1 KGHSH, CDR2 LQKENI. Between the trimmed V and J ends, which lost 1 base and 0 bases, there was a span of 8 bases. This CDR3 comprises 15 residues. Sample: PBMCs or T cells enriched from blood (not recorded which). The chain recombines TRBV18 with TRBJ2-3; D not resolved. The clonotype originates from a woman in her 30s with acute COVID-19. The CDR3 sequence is CASSPQLESTDTQYF. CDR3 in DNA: TGTGCCAGCTCACCACAACTCGAGAGCACAGATACGCAGTATTTT.